This TCR beta chain was sequenced in a study of T-cell reconstitution after alpha-beta-depleted transplantation in children. V lost 6 bases and J lost 3; bases outside the gene matches: 6. The CDR3 is 15 amino acids. CDR1 is MNHNS, CDR2 SASEGT, per germline. Construction of the TCRbeta library involved unique molecular identifiers. TCRdb recomputed calls from the PCR reads with MiXCR, one row per CDR3 protein. The sample records 500,000 or so distinct CDR3 sequences, 30% to 35% being singletons. This clonotype has more than one count but fewer than ten. The V and J genes are TRBV6-1 and TRBJ2-1; 9 bases match TRBD2. The clonotype comes from a human donor who donated a stem cell graft to a child with aplastic anemia. Sequenced material: PBMCs from the stem cell graft donor, taken from the stem cell graft. The DNA for the CDR3 is TGTGCCAGCAGGGATAGCGGGAGAAGCTACAATGAGCAGTTCTTC. This gives the protein CASRDSGRSYNEQFF.